This T cell receptor (beta chain) was sequenced during a study of post-analysis software for immune sequencing data. The study's findings and limits: Higher frequency in patients than in controls was seen for roughly 5 TRBV segments, with TRBV5-6, TRBV5-1 and TRBV20-1 among them.

Unique molecular identifiers were carried by the TCR beta cDNA libraries. TCRdb reprocessed the PCR reads via MiXCR and lists one record per CDR3 protein. Here the sample spans 150,000 to 200,000 distinct CDR3 sequences, 30% being singletons. Details on this clonotype: Its cognate antigen is unknown. A junction boundary mismatches the germline segment, possibly from a read error.

Per germline, CDR1 SGHAT and CDR2 FQDESV (reference sequence). CDR3 length equals 17 residues. The sequenced sample was blood. V gene TRBV11-1 combines with J gene TRBJ2-5; 10 nucleotides align to TRBD2. The clonotype originates from a girl aged 5-17 years with multiple sclerosis. The CDR3 coding sequence is TGTGCCGGCAGCGCCGGGACTAGCGCAGGAGGGCAAGAGACCCAGTACTTC. Its protein is CAGSAGTSAGGQETQYF.